The rows below give T cell receptor beta chains drawn from one sample of a study of cytomegalovirus exposure and HLA in healthy donors. Profiled with immunoSEQ multiplex PCR; TCRdb holds only in-frame clones, not every one. The table lists approximately 170,000 clones, around 83% of them singletons. The sequenced sample was PBMCs. Every receptor here comes from a man in his fifties or sixties in good health and CMV-seropositive. The CDR3 runs from the conserved cysteine through the conserved F or W. Fields, in order: CDR3 length, V gene, J gene, CDR3 protein.

len: 16
v_gene: TRBV6-6
j_gene: TRBJ1-6
CDR3aa: CASSYKRGGGDSPLHF

len: 13
v_gene: TRBV12-2
j_gene: TRBJ2-6
CDR3aa: CASRLEQTNVLTF

len: 16
v_gene: TRBV18
j_gene: TRBJ2-3
CDR3aa: CASSPLADLGTDTQYF

len: 16
v_gene: TRBV30
j_gene: TRBJ2-3
CDR3aa: CAWRGGYEGVTDTQYF

len: 15
v_gene: TRBV6-1
j_gene: TRBJ2-3
CDR3aa: CASSEVSPRTDTQYF

len: 16
v_gene: TRBV28
j_gene: TRBJ1-5
CDR3aa: CASRTGARRSNQPQHF

len: 15
v_gene: TRBV4-1
j_gene: TRBJ1-2
CDR3aa: CASSQGLGRGEGYTF

len: 13
v_gene: TRBV5-1
j_gene: TRBJ2-1
CDR3aa: CASSFIRGPEQFF

len: 17
v_gene: TRBV7-3
j_gene: TRBJ2-1
CDR3aa: CASSLRSGSGKDNEQFF

len: 11
v_gene: TRBV15
j_gene: TRBJ2-1
CDR3aa: CATRGTNEQFF

len: 17
v_gene: TRBV6-1
j_gene: TRBJ2-7
CDR3aa: CASSGPTYRGGSYEQYF

len: 18
v_gene: TRBV7-9
j_gene: TRBJ1-3
CDR3aa: CASSSGTGARRFGNTIYF

len: 18
v_gene: TRBV4-1
j_gene: TRBJ2-5
CDR3aa: CASSQPLFQGKGPETQYF

len: 13
v_gene: TRBV7-2
j_gene: TRBJ2-1
CDR3aa: CASQWEEYNEQFF

len: 15
v_gene: TRBV5-1
j_gene: TRBJ2-3
CDR3aa: CASRSGTPSADTQYF

len: 12
v_gene: TRBV5-4
j_gene: TRBJ2-7
CDR3aa: CASSLGGGEQYF

len: 15
v_gene: TRBV6-4
j_gene: TRBJ2-3
CDR3aa: CASSDSSGSRDTQYF

len: 16
v_gene: TRBV5-4
j_gene: TRBJ2-2
CDR3aa: CASSHLAGGRNGELFF

len: 13
v_gene: TRBV28
j_gene: TRBJ2-1
CDR3aa: CASSLENPDEQFF

len: 14
v_gene: TRBV6-6
j_gene: TRBJ1-4
CDR3aa: CASRGTLLSEKLFF

len: 14
v_gene: TRBV15
j_gene: TRBJ1-4
CDR3aa: CATSRDDGPQALFF

len: 12
v_gene: TRBV19
j_gene: TRBJ1-4
CDR3aa: CATRPGDEKLFF

len: 14
v_gene: TRBV6-1
j_gene: TRBJ2-3
CDR3aa: CASRMGTGPDTQYF

len: 15
v_gene: TRBV30
j_gene: TRBJ2-5
CDR3aa: CAWKRGTGQEETQYF

len: 12
v_gene: TRBV18
j_gene: TRBJ2-3
CDR3aa: CASSPNTDTQYF

len: 17
v_gene: TRBV21-1
j_gene: TRBJ2-1
CDR3aa: CASSKEGRRTLYNEQFF

len: 17
v_gene: TRBV4-3
j_gene: TRBJ2-6
CDR3aa: CASSQDPWSSGANVLTF

len: 15
v_gene: TRBV7-2
j_gene: TRBJ1-3
CDR3aa: CASTPTGNSGNTIYF

len: 13
v_gene: TRBV7-2
j_gene: TRBJ2-7
CDR3aa: CASRLRQGYEQYF

len: 15
v_gene: TRBV15
j_gene: TRBJ2-3
CDR3aa: CATSPGTGGADTQYF

len: 18
v_gene: TRBV5-6
j_gene: TRBJ1-5
CDR3aa: CASTSGTGGGNGNQPQHF

len: 18
v_gene: TRBV27
j_gene: TRBJ1-2
CDR3aa: CASSLSYRDSQTNYGYTF

len: 14
v_gene: TRBV18
j_gene: TRBJ1-1
CDR3aa: CASSPQGVETEAFF

len: 13
v_gene: TRBV11-1
j_gene: TRBJ1-2
CDR3aa: CASSPNGALGYTF

len: 14
v_gene: TRBV10-3
j_gene: TRBJ2-1
CDR3aa: CAISESLRGNEQFF

len: 12
v_gene: TRBV6-5
j_gene: TRBJ2-1
CDR3aa: CASHLAGGSQFF

len: 14
v_gene: TRBV14
j_gene: TRBJ2-1
CDR3aa: CASSQLAPFNEQFF

len: 16
v_gene: TRBV5-1
j_gene: TRBJ2-7
CDR3aa: CASSSDRGPTSYEQYF

len: 15
v_gene: TRBV7-9
j_gene: TRBJ2-7
CDR3aa: CASSLTQGTSYEQYF

len: 14
v_gene: TRBV2
j_gene: TRBJ1-4
CDR3aa: CASRWTGSNEKLFF

len: 14
v_gene: TRBV6-1
j_gene: TRBJ2-7
CDR3aa: CASSEQGRSYEQYF

len: 14
v_gene: TRBV28
j_gene: TRBJ1-4
CDR3aa: CASSMGIPNEKLFF

len: 15
v_gene: TRBV5-1
j_gene: TRBJ2-7
CDR3aa: CASSLRGLSSYEQYF

len: 13
v_gene: TRBV7-9
j_gene: TRBJ2-7
CDR3aa: CSSSLAGSYEQYF

len: 14
v_gene: TRBV6-6
j_gene: TRBJ1-4
CDR3aa: CASKHRDRVEKLFF

len: 11
v_gene: TRBV7-9
j_gene: TRBJ2-1
CDR3aa: CASSIPREQFF

len: 13
v_gene: TRBV16
j_gene: TRBJ2-2
CDR3aa: CASSQLEAGELFF

len: 14
v_gene: TRBV2
j_gene: TRBJ2-5
CDR3aa: CASAVSGGAETQYF

len: 13
v_gene: TRBV28
j_gene: TRBJ2-6
CDR3aa: CAIQISGANVLTF

len: 16
v_gene: TRBV14
j_gene: TRBJ2-3
CDR3aa: CASSQASGGNTDTQYF

len: 12
v_gene: TRBV25-1
j_gene: TRBJ1-1
CDR3aa: CATPHRESEAFF

len: 15
v_gene: TRBV6-6
j_gene: TRBJ2-7
CDR3aa: CASSYVGDRGYEQYF

len: 14
v_gene: TRBV25-1
j_gene: TRBJ1-6
CDR3aa: CASSRTGTNSPLHF

len: 15
v_gene: TRBV18
j_gene: TRBJ1-1
CDR3aa: CASSPYAGKNTEAFF

len: 15
v_gene: TRBV6-6
j_gene: TRBJ2-3
CDR3aa: CASSYPRLSTDTQYF